This T cell receptor beta chain came from a study of blood T cells in healthy people across ages. Study outcomes and limitations: Versus aged donors, long-lived donors had higher diversity and more naive CD4+ cells.

The table lists this clonotype with a few counts. Its antigen remains unidentified. A second PCR of about 7 to 12 cycles used a sample-barcoded 5' primer and a J-beta primer mix. Sequencing recovered at least 3 million CDR3-containing paired-end reads from each sample. TCRdb itself ran the 5' RACE reads through MiXCR, one entry per CDR3 protein. The repertoire consists of 700,000 or so distinct CDR3 sequences, with 40% to 45% occurring once and the leading ten covering around 30%. V was shortened by 0 bases and J by 8 bases, with 12 bases between the two germline ends. The CDR3 extends over 14 amino acids. Germline V gene data show CDR1 as LNHNV and CDR2 as YYDKDF (reference sequence). They isolated at least 6.5 million PBMCs from each sample.

The source is a man aged 80 or over in good health. The specimen sequenced was blood. This sequence joins TRBV15 and TRBJ2-3, with a possible D match to TRBD1 (6 bases). Written as DNA, the CDR3 is TGTGCCACCAGCAGAGAAGGACAGCCTGCTACGCAGTATTTT. Its protein product is CATSREGQPATQYF.